This TCR beta chain was obtained from a study of OX40 agonist ivuxolimab in advanced cancers. The study in broad terms: The costimulatory receptor OX40 (CD134) was targeted by ivuxolimab, a fully human IgG2 agonistic monoclonal antibody. Peripheral TCRbeta sequencing aimed to test whether ivuxolimab altered TCR sequence diversity and caused clonal T-cell expansion. Partial responses occurred in three dose-escalation patients: two with cutaneous melanoma and one with hepatocellular carcinoma. The paper covers the monotherapy dose-escalation part of the phase I ivuxolimab trial, which included N ≈ 54 patients. Patients were allowed to have had prior anti-PD-1, anti-PD-L1 or anti-CTLA-4 therapy, and 40% of the dose-escalation patients had been treated with checkpoint inhibitors. Intravenous ivuxolimab was administered to patients every 2 weeks at six dose levels: 0.01, 0.1, 0.3, 1.5, 3 and 10 mg/kg. Of the roughly 54 dose-escalation patients, hepatocellular carcinoma was present in roughly 19, melanoma in roughly 15, renal cell carcinoma in 9 and head and neck cancer in 9. In the dose-escalation cohort, around four fifths of patients were male, and the mean age was around 60 years with a range of roughly 20 to 79. Results and caveats for the whole study, not just this receptor: In the 0.1-3.0 mg/kg groups, partial responders were among the patients with the lowest normalized peripheral clonal expansion, particularly in CD8+ T cells. After ivuxolimab, CD8+ T cells had more expanded clones than CD4+ T cells on average. Low levels of normalized T-cell clonal expansion were also seen in some patients who did not respond. At doses of 0.1 to 3.0 mg/kg, clonal expansion of both CD4+ and CD8+ T cells in blood was seen between baseline and week 6. Antigen specificity was not determined for the clonally expanded peripheral T cells.

Notes on this clone: The target of this receptor is not known. Base-call qualities are not available, and no considerably larger clone is one nucleotide away.

The trial excluded patients who had a history of autoimmune disease or were on systemic immunosuppression. Peripheral blood for TCR sequencing was drawn from every dose cohort at baseline, at cycle 4 day 1 and at cycle 7 day 1. The samples were drawn from a first-in-human, open-label, multicenter phase I dose-escalation trial of ivuxolimab. Adults with locally advanced or metastatic melanoma, renal cell, hepatocellular, or head and neck squamous cell carcinoma were enrolled in the trial. Before TCR sequencing, CD4+ and CD8+ T cells were separately sorted from peripheral blood. For sequencing of the TCRbeta CDR3 region, genomic DNA was extracted from the sorted cells. The immunoSEQ Assay was used to sequence the TCRbeta CDR3 regions. In TCRdb, the immuneACCESS table is reduced to in-frame sequences with V and J assigned. These tables do not hold every clone; where another copy was compared, an unresolved V gene accounts for under half, and the others remain unexplained. Here the sample has about 90,000 clones; approximately 91% occur a single time. The top ten clonotypes cover approximately 0.3% of the sample.

CDR1 MNHNY and CDR2 SVGAGI are derived from the germline V gene (reference sequence). The CDR3 runs 15 residues from the cysteine to the phenylalanine. Here the CDR3 DNA is all that survives: 45 bases in frame from base 1. V is trimmed back by 5 bases and J by 1 base, and the junction contains 8 bases that no gene match accounts for. The source is an adult with an advanced solid tumor such as melanoma, head and neck, liver or kidney cancer. The sequenced sample was CD4+ or CD8+ T cells sorted from blood, obtained in a trial of the OX40 agonist ivuxolimab. Here the chain combines TRBV6-6 and TRBJ2-7; TRBD2 lines up with 7 middle nucleotides. The CDR3 in this case is CASSRASGRSYEQYF. The DNA is as follows: TGTGCCAGCAGTAGGGCTAGCGGTCGTTCCTACGAGCAGTACTTC.